This T cell receptor beta chain was recorded in a study of T cell repertoires in cytomegalovirus infection. The overall study: Well-studied HLA-B-restricted CMV epitopes were used in the study alongside recently identified HLA-C-restricted ones. CMV infection together with matching HLA type was indicated by public TCR beta signatures.

Study-wide points: Identification of carriers of CMV plus the relevant HLA was performed using cumulative public TCR beta family frequency.

Comment on this clonotype: Its antigen is not known.

The CDR3 contains 13 residues. The germline V gene has CDR1 MNHNY and CDR2 SVGAGI (reference sequence). V was trimmed by 6 bases and J by 3 bases, leaving 11 bases between them. TCRdb re-called the reads with MiXCR, one entry per CDR3 protein. The sample carries 700,000 to 850,000 distinct CDR3 sequences, about 30% recorded once. The gene calls are TRBV6-6 and TRBJ1-1; tentative D call: TRBD1 (6 bases). The specimen was cultured CD8+ T cells from PBMCs, collected from culture after CMV antigen stimulation. This clonotype was sampled from a human donor in good health (CMV status not recorded). Some clones in this sample may be carry-over from other donors' samples. The CDR3 coding sequence is TGTGCCAGCAGAGACGGACAGTACACTGAAGCTTTCTTT. Amino acids: CASRDGQYTEAFF.